Below are 8 T cell receptor beta chains sequenced from a single sample in a study of blood T cell repertoires in COVID-19. Generated by immunoSEQ multiplex PCR, the TCRdb table keeps only in-frame clones and is missing some. This table has nearly 250,000 clones, around 85% appearing once. The material sequenced was PBMCs or T cells enriched from blood (not recorded which). Receptor source: a woman between 50 and 59 years old with acute COVID-19.

Regarding this clone: The sample has other DNA sequences that encode this CDR3 too. The chain has TRBV7-2 and TRBJ1-1; D is ambiguous. The germline CDR1 and CDR2 sequences are SGHTA and FQGNSA. The CDR3 loop spans 14 amino acids. The ends were cut back, 2 bases at V and 0 bases at J, with 7 bases in the middle. The CDR3 protein is CASSLRQVNTEAFF. The CDR3 coding sequence is TGTGCCAGCAGCTTACGTCAGGTGAACACTGAAGCTTTCTTT. Combining the CDR3 with reference TRBV7-2 and TRBJ1-1 gives the whole variable domain GAGVSQSPSNKVTEKGKDVELRCDPISGHTALYWYRQSLGQGLEFLIYFQGNSAPDKSGLPSDRFSAERTGGSVSTLTIQRTQQEDSAVYLCASSLRQVNTEAFFGQGTRLTVV.

The rearrangement uses TRBV6-2 or TRBV6-3 and TRBJ1-2; 8 positions match TRBD1. The germline V gene has CDR1 MNHEY and CDR2 SVGEGT. This CDR3 has 15 amino acids. Germline trimming cut 5 bases from V and 4 bases from J; bases unmatched to any gene: 9. The chain's CDR3 is CASSTLPTGAYGYTF. CDR3 coding DNA: TGTGCCAGCAGTACCCTCCCGACAGGGGCCTATGGCTACACCTTC.

This clone was recorded once. The rearrangement joins TRBV6-5 to TRBJ1-6; TRBD1 might be the D (5 bases). Per the germline V gene, CDR1 is MNHEY and CDR2 is SVGAGI. The CDR3 spans 15 residues. Trimming removed 7 bases at V and 7 bases at J, with 17 bases between. The CDR3 nucleotides are TGTGCCAGCATAAGGATCGACAGTGGAAATTCACCCCTCCACTTT. It specifies CASIRIDSGNSPLHF.

The chain joins TRBV27 to TRBJ1-2; 7 bases line up with TRBD1. The junction had 8 bases not matched to a gene; V was cut back by 6 bases and J by 4 bases. In germline, CDR1 is MNHEY, CDR2 SMNVEV (reference sequence). The CDR3 runs to 14 residues. The CDR3, as DNA: TGTGCCAGCAGCCTGGGACAGAGCTTCTATGGCTACACCTTC. It translates to CASSLGQSFYGYTF.

The CDR3 DNA reads as TGTGCCAGCAGTCCGGACAGCTCGAACACCGGGGAGCTGTTTTTT. Protein sequence: CASSPDSSNTGELFF. The chain joins TRBV2 to TRBJ2-2, with D perhaps matching TRBD1 (6 bases). The V and J ends lost 5 bases and 0 bases respectively, with 10 bases between them. CDR1 and CDR2 from the germline V gene are SNHLY and FYNNEI. The CDR3 runs to 15 residues.

This chain joins TRBV6-1 and TRBJ1-2; no definite D call. The CDR3 is 15 amino acids. Per the germline V gene, CDR1 is MNHNS and CDR2 is SASEGT. Trimming removed 1 base at V and 2 bases at J, with 11 bases between. The CDR3 here is CASSEGRANNYGYTF. The CDR3, as DNA: TGTGCCAGCAGTGAAGGCCGAGCAAACAACTATGGCTACACCTTC.

V usage is TRBV20-1 and J usage is TRBJ1-1; a weak D match, TRBD1 (6 bases). V was cut by 4 bases and J by 4 bases, with 7 bases left in between. The CDR3 extends over 11 amino acids. Germline CDR1 DFQATT, CDR2 SNEGSKA (reference sequence). The CDR3 reads CSAKDSTEAFF. CDR3 coding DNA: TGCAGTGCTAAGGACAGCACTGAAGCTTTCTTT.

The J gene is TRBJ2-1, the V gene TRBV6-2 or TRBV6-3; 11 bases map to TRBD2. The CDR3 extends over 17 amino acids. After removal of 5 bases from V and 2 bases from J, the junction contained 8 bases not matched to a gene. Per the germline V gene, CDR1 is MNHEY and CDR2 is SVGEGT. The CDR3 nucleotides are TGTGCCAGCAGTGCCGGGTCTAGCGGGGGGCCCTACAATGAGCAGTTCTTC. It is translated as CASSAGSSGGPYNEQFF.